These 10 T cell receptor beta chains were all obtained from the same sample, sequenced in a study of blood T cells in healthy people across ages. Through a sample-barcoded 5' primer and a J-beta primer mix, a second PCR was run for roughly 7 to 11 cycles. TCRdb called the 5' RACE reads again in MiXCR, with one record for every CDR3 protein. The sample gives 1.2 million to 1.5 million distinct CDR3 sequences, approximately 60% of which show up once; 6.5% to 8.5% is in the top ten. The sequencing input was blood. The receptors here all came from a man in his late teens or twenties in good health.

The sample holds a few counts of this clonotype. V is TRBV7-9 and J is TRBJ2-7; D perhaps matches TRBD1 (6 bases). Germline V lookup: CDR1 SEHNR, CDR2 FQNEAQ (reference sequence). Between the trimmed V and J ends, which lost 5 bases and 5 bases, there was a span of 16 bases. This CDR3 region has 14 residues. The CDR3: CASSTSTGFNEQYF. CDR3 coding DNA: TGTGCCAGCAGCACTTCTACAGGGTTCAACGAGCAGTACTTC.

This chain links TRBV5-6 with TRBJ2-7, with no clear D. V lost 2 bases, J lost 7 bases, and 16 bases lay in between. CDR3 size: 14 residues. Germline assignment: CDR1 SGHDT and CDR2 YYEEEE. This CDR3 reads CASSFLSSVYEQYF. The CDR3 nucleotides are TGTGCCAGCAGCTTCCTGTCGTCGGTATATGAGCAGTACTTC. The whole variable domain, filled in from reference TRBV5-6 and TRBJ2-7, reads DAGVTQSPTHLIKTRGQQVTLRCSPKSGHDTVSWYQQALGQGPQFIFQYYEEEERQRGNFPDRFSGHQFPNYSSELNVNALLLGDSALYLCASSFLSSVYEQYFGPGTRLTVT.

This clonotype was counted only a few times. The chain employs TRBV27 and TRBJ2-3; 13 nucleotides agree with TRBD2. The ends lost 7 bases at V and 3 bases at J; junction bases unmatched: 4. Germline V gives CDR1 MNHEY, CDR2 SMNVEV (reference sequence). This CDR3 spans 15 amino acids. The CDR3 DNA is TGTGCCAGCACAGGACTAGCGGGAGTAACAGATACGCAGTATTTT. This translates into CASTGLAGVTDTQYF.

Concerning this clonotype itself: The junction does not match germline at one end; this may be a read error. The J gene is TRBJ2-5, the V gene TRBV11-2; either TRBD1 or TRBD2 may fit D (5 bases each). In germline, CDR1 is SGHAT, CDR2 FQNNGV. This CDR3 region has 15 residues. CDR3 sequence: CAGSRTGLSGETQYF. CDR3 coding DNA: TGTGCCGGCAGCCGCACGGGGCTTTCAGGAGAGACCCAGTACTTC. The full variable domain, with the rest looked up from reference TRBV11-2 and TRBJ2-5, is EAGVAQSPRYKIIEKRQSVAFWCNPISGHATLYWYQQILGQGPKLLIQFQNNGVVDDSQLPKDRFSAERLKGVDSTLKIQPAKLEDSAVYLCAGSRTGLSGETQYFGPGTRLLVL.

A note on this clonotype: Being one base from a much bigger clone, this may be a read error. The chain joins TRBV4-3 to TRBJ2-5; TRBD1 might be the D (5 bases). The CDR3 runs 14 residues. Germline CDR1 reads LGHNA; CDR2 reads YSLEER. V lost 4 bases, J lost 11 bases, and 20 bases lay in between. CDR3 sequence (DNA): TGCGCCAGCAGCCGGATCCTCAGGCAGGGTGAGCAGTACTTC. Translating gives CASSRILRQGEQYF.

This clonotype occurred once. The chain couples TRBV6-2 or TRBV6-3 to TRBJ2-1; possible D gene TRBD1, 7 bases. This CDR3 has 15 amino acids. Looked up from germline, CDR1 is MNHEY and CDR2 is SVGEGT. The germline V and J ends were trimmed by 7 bases and 2 bases, with 15 bases remaining between them. Here the CDR3 DNA reads TGTGCCAGCATCTCCGGAGGGGGCCCCTACAATGAGCAGTTCTTC. This encodes CASISGGGPYNEQFF.

The chain carries TRBV7-9 and TRBJ2-1; 8 bases map to TRBD2. The CDR3 contains 14 residues. V dropped 5 bases and J dropped 12; count of bases not matched to a gene: 12. Germline assignment: CDR1 SEHNR and CDR2 FQNEAQ (reference sequence). CDR3 region: CASSVSAAGGGQFF. The CDR3 DNA sequence: TGTGCCAGCAGCGTATCCGCAGCCGGGGGGGGGCAGTTCTTC.

The chain combines TRBV5-1 with TRBJ2-4; 12 bases match TRBD2. The DNA end lines up better with TRBJ2-7; the J call may be wrong. Per the germline V gene, CDR1 is SGHRS and CDR2 is YFSETQ. The CDR3 is made up of 15 amino acids. The CDR3 coding sequence is TGCGCCAGCAGCTCGACTAGCGGGAGTGGGTACGAGCAGTACTTC. This encodes CASSSTSGSGYEQYF.

This clonotype has only a few counts. The V call is TRBV29-1, the J call TRBJ2-3; D not resolved. Germline lookup yields CDR1 SQVTM and CDR2 ANQGSEA. The CDR3 extends over 14 amino acids. The germline V and J ends were trimmed by 1 base and 0 bases, with 8 bases remaining between them. CDR3 DNA sequence: TGCAGCGTTGAAGGGGAACGGAGCACAGATACGCAGTATTTT. Its protein product is CSVEGERSTDTQYF.

V gene TRBV4-1 combines with J gene TRBJ2-4, with D possibly matching TRBD1 (5 bases). Near its end, the DNA agrees better with TRBJ2-7, so the J call may be wrong. Germline values: CDR1 MGHRA, CDR2 YSYEKL. This CDR3 is built from 15 residues. CDR3 loop: CASSQSRVSHYEQYF. The CDR3 DNA sequence: TGCGCCAGCAGCCAATCCAGGGTATCCCACTACGAGCAGTACTTC.